This T cell receptor beta chain was sequenced for a study of high-grade serous ovarian cancer treatment subgroups. Tumor tissue was taken before any definitive surgery or chemotherapy was given. With respect to this clone: As yet, its antigen is unknown.

Trimming stripped 1 base from V and 13 bases from J, with 15 bases between. The length of the CDR3 is 13 residues. Germline-derived CDR1 and CDR2 are LGHNA and YSLEER. General study points: TCR clonal relatedness correlated positively with neoantigen level.

The method was immunoSEQ multiplex PCR; TCRdb's version includes in-frame clones alone and lacks a portion of them. The data contain roughly 20,000 clones, roughly 75% of them singletons. Material for sequencing was tumor tissue. This sequence was found in a human donor with high-grade serous ovarian cancer. The chain links TRBV4-3 to TRBJ2-3, with D perhaps matching TRBD1 (6 bases). The CDR3, as DNA: TGCGCCAGCAGCCAAGTCCTCGAGGGGGTTAAGTATTTT. It translates to CASSQVLEGVKYF.